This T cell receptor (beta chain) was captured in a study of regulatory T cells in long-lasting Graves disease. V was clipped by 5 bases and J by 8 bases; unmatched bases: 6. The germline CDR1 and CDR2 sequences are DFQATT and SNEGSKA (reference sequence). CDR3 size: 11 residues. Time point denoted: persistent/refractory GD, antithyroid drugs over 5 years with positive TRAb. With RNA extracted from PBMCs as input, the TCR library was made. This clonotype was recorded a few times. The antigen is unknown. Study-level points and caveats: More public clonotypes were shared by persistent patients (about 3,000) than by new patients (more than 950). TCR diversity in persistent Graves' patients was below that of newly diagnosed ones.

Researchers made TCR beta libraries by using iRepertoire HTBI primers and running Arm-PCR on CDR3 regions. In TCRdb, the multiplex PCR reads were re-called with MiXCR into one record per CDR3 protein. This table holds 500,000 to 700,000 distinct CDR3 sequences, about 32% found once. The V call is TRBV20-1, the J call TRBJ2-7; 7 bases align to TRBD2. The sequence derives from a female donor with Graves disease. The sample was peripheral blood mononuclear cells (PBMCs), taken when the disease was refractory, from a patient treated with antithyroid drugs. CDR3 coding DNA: TGCAGTGCTGAGCTAGCGGACCAGCAGTACTTC. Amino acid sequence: CSAELADQQYF.